A single sample is the source of the 25 T cell receptor beta chains below, sequenced in a study of blood T cell repertoires in COVID-19. The protocol was immunoSEQ multiplex PCR, while the TCRdb copy is restricted to in-frame clones and leaves out a portion. This table has 200,000 to 300,000 clones, over 75% appearing once. The sequencing sample was made of peripheral blood. The receptor source for this set is a woman aged 25 to 39 with acute or convalescent COVID-19.

The CDR3, as DNA: TGTGCCAGTGAAGCTAGCGGGAGGAGGGTTAGTGAGCAGTTCTTC. It is translated as CASEASGRRVSEQFF. The rearrangement links TRBV19 to TRBJ2-1; 11 nucleotides line up with TRBD2. With 8 bases clipped from V and 9 bases from J, the junction kept 12 bases outside the gene matches. The CDR3 consists of 15 residues. CDR1 and CDR2 from the germline V gene are LNHDA and SQIVND (reference sequence).

The rearrangement links TRBV4-2 to TRBJ1-5; D remains ambiguous. The germline CDR1 and CDR2 sequences are LGHNA and YNFKEQ. The CDR3 has 16 amino acids. V dropped 0 bases and J dropped 7 bases, with 16 bases sitting between them. The CDR3 loop reads CASSQDPLASVQPQHF. The CDR3 coding sequence is TGTGCCAGCAGCCAAGACCCGCTAGCTTCGGTACAGCCCCAGCATTTT.

This chain joins TRBV6-5 and TRBJ1-2; 8 nucleotides agree with TRBD1. This CDR3 region has 13 residues. V was clipped by 6 bases and J by 6 bases; unmatched bases: 6. The germline V gene encodes CDR1 MNHEY and CDR2 SVGAGI. CDR3: CASRRDRFDGYTF. CDR3 sequence (DNA): TGTGCCAGCAGGAGGGACAGGTTCGATGGCTACACCTTC.

V and J are TRBV5-5 and TRBJ2-1; 7 positions agree with TRBD1. The CDR3 runs to 15 residues. The ends lost 4 bases at V and 4 bases at J; junction bases unmatched: 8. Germline V gene data show CDR1 as SGHKS and CDR2 as YYEKEE (reference sequence). The DNA of the CDR3 is TGTGCCAGCAGCCCGCGACAGGGTCGATACAATGAGCAGTTCTTC. It is translated as CASSPRQGRYNEQFF.

The chain couples TRBV6-6 to TRBJ1-6, with a possible D match to TRBD1 (6 bases). This CDR3 contains 17 residues. CDR1 and CDR2 from the germline V gene are MNHNY and SVGAGI (reference sequence). V gave up 5 bases and J gave up 0 bases, with 14 bases separating them. The CDR3 sequence is CASSPRQASSYNSPLHF. CDR3 sequence (DNA): TGTGCCAGCAGTCCCCGACAGGCGAGCTCCTATAATTCACCCCTCCACTTT.

This chain uses TRBV6-4 with TRBJ2-1; TRBD1 aligns across 8 bases. The CDR3 spans 15 residues. CDR1 is MRHNA, CDR2 SNTAGT, per germline. Germline trimming cut 6 bases from V and 4 bases from J; bases unmatched to any gene: 8. The CDR3 spells CASSKDRERYNEQFF. CDR3 coding DNA: TGTGCCAGCAGCAAGGACAGGGAACGATACAATGAGCAGTTCTTC.

The chain is built from TRBV5-5 and TRBJ2-7; tentative D call: TRBD1 (5 bases). The CDR3 loop spans 14 amino acids. Germline V gene sequence: CDR1 SGHKS, CDR2 YYEKEE (reference sequence). V lost 4 bases and J lost 6, with 17 bases in between. The CDR3 region has the DNA TGTGCCAGCAGCGACGGCAGAGAAAGGGGCGAGCAGTACTTC. This sequence encodes CASSDGRERGEQYF. The full variable domain, with the rest looked up from reference TRBV5-5 and TRBJ2-7, is DAGVTQSPTHLIKTRGQQVTLRCSPISGHKSVSWYQQVLGQGPQFIFQYYEKEERGRGNFPDRFSARQFPNYSSELNVNALLLGDSALYLCASSDGRERGEQYFGPGTRLTVT.

The V call is TRBV25-1, the J call TRBJ2-1; 9 nucleotides align to TRBD2. With V trimmed by 0 bases and J by 7 bases, 7 bases remained unmatched. Looked up from germline, CDR1 is MGHDK and CDR2 is SYGVNS. The length of the CDR3 is 16 residues. The CDR3, as DNA: TGTGCCAGCAGTGAATATCCCGGCGGGAGGGCAAATGAGCAGTTCTTC. Encoded protein: CASSEYPGGRANEQFF.

The V and J genes are TRBV2 and TRBJ1-4; D possibly corresponds to TRBD1 (5 bases). From germline, CDR1 is SNHLY and CDR2 FYNNEI. V was trimmed by 1 base and J by 5 bases, leaving 11 bases between them. The CDR3 covers 15 residues. This CDR3 is CASSEVGGFNEKLFF. CDR3 DNA: TGTGCCAGCAGTGAAGTGGGGGGGTTCAATGAAAAACTGTTTTTT.

Here the CDR3 reads CASSPGSGIAYEQYF. Written as DNA, the CDR3 is TGTGCCAGCAGCCCTGGGAGCGGGATAGCCTACGAGCAGTACTTC. The gene calls are TRBV5-6 and TRBJ2-7; 7 bases align to TRBD2. The V gene end was trimmed by 4 bases and the J gene end by 2 bases; junction bases not matched to a gene: 9. From germline, CDR1 is SGHDT and CDR2 YYEEEE. The CDR3 sequence is 15 residues long.

This chain connects TRBV5-1 to TRBJ1-2; possibly TRBD1 for D (5 bases). V lost 4 bases and J lost 4, with 14 bases in between. Germline CDR1 reads SGHRS; CDR2 reads YFSETQ. This CDR3 is built from 14 residues. The CDR3 region has the DNA TGCGCCAGCAGCCTAGGGCAGGGCCCCTATGGCTACACCTTC. It encodes CASSLGQGPYGYTF.

This sequence joins TRBV7-2 and TRBJ2-4, with 8 nucleotides matching TRBD2. There are 14 residues in the CDR3. CDR1 and CDR2 from the germline V gene are SGHTA and FQGNSA. The V segment lost 2 bases and the J segment 6 bases; nucleotides outside the gene matches: 3. CDR3 amino acids: CASSLRGGGNIQYF. For the CDR3, the DNA is TGTGCCAGCAGCTTACGGGGGGGTGGAAACATTCAGTACTTC.

The chain links TRBV6-5 to TRBJ2-7; TRBD1 matches 7 bases. The CDR3 covers 14 residues. In germline, CDR1 is MNHEY, CDR2 SVGAGI. V gave up 6 bases and J gave up 1 base; unmatched junction bases: 6. For the CDR3, the DNA is TGTGCCAGCAGGTGGGACAGCCGGTCCTACGAGCAGTACTTC. The encoded protein is CASRWDSRSYEQYF.

The CDR3 nucleotides read TGTGCCAGCAGCGCAGCGGGGGCGGGTTCCTACGAGCAGTACTTC. Residues: CASSAAGAGSYEQYF. The genes are TRBV13 and TRBJ2-7, with 8 bases matching TRBD2. V dropped 5 bases and J dropped 1; count of bases not matched to a gene: 7. This CDR3 has 15 residues. From germline, CDR1 is PRHDT and CDR2 FYEKMQ (reference sequence).

V usage is TRBV10-3 and J usage is TRBJ1-1; D unresolved. The CDR3 loop spans 16 amino acids. Germline lookup yields CDR1 ENHRY and CDR2 SYGVKD. Trimming stripped 0 bases from V and 0 bases from J, with 11 bases between. CDR3 coding DNA: TGTGCCATCAGTGAGTCCCCACGGGAGATGAACACTGAAGCTTTCTTT. Translated, it gives CAISESPREMNTEAFF.

V is TRBV25-1 and J is TRBJ1-3; D call uncertain. Germline assignment: CDR1 MGHDK and CDR2 SYGVNS. V was pared by 4 bases and J by 4 bases, with 11 bases between. The CDR3 is 14 amino acids. CDR3 protein: CASSASPTGNTIYF. CDR3 coding DNA: TGTGCCAGCAGTGCTTCCCCCACAGGAAACACCATATATTTT.

This chain connects TRBV7-8 to TRBJ2-5; D perhaps matches TRBD1 (6 bases). Germline CDR1 and CDR2: SGHVS and FQNEAQ. The CDR3 length is 15 residues. The V and J ends lost 5 bases and 3 bases respectively, with 16 bases between them. The CDR3 spells CASSIHRVLEETQYF. The CDR3 DNA follows: TGTGCCAGCAGCATCCACAGGGTCCTAGAAGAGACCCAGTACTTC.

This clone showed up just once. The V gene is TRBV6-2 or TRBV6-3, the J gene TRBJ2-2; 7 nucleotides line up with TRBD2. This CDR3 contains 15 residues. The germline gives CDR1 MNHEY, CDR2 SVGEGT. V gave up 5 bases and J gave up 5 bases; unmatched junction bases: 8. The CDR3 region has the DNA TGTGCCAGCAGTCCGAATCGACTAGCTACCGGGGAGCTGTTTTTT. Protein: CASSPNRLATGELFF.

This clone was detected only once. The chain carries TRBV14 and TRBJ2-7; D possibly corresponds to TRBD2 (6 bases). Trimming shortened V by 1 base and J by 2 bases, and 12 bases separated the two germline ends. Germline V CDR1 and CDR2: SGHDN, FVKESK. The CDR3 is 15 amino acids. The CDR3 region has the DNA TGTGCCAGCAGCCAAGTGGGGACTTTCCCCTACGAGCAGTACTTC. Amino acid sequence: CASSQVGTFPYEQYF. Full variable domain (missing parts from reference TRBV14 and TRBJ2-7): EAGVTQFPSHSVIEKGQTVTLRCDPISGHDNLYWYRRVMGKEIKFLLHFVKESKQDESGMPNNRFLAERTGGTYSTLKVQPAELEDSGVYFCASSQVGTFPYEQYFGPGTRLTVT.

The CDR3 loop is CSGGTSGYEQYF. As DNA, the CDR3 is TGCAGCGGCGGGACTAGCGGGTACGAGCAGTACTTC. V and J are TRBV29-1 and TRBJ2-7; 12 bases are a match to TRBD2. CDR3 length: 12 amino acids. Germline trimming cut 7 bases from V and 4 bases from J; bases unmatched to any gene: 2. From germline, CDR1 is SQVTM and CDR2 ANQGSEA.

This clone was recorded once. V gene TRBV12-3 or TRBV12-4 combines with J gene TRBJ2-5, with 7 nucleotides matching TRBD1. This CDR3 is 13 amino acids long. Unmatched junction bases numbered 4, after V lost 4 bases and J lost 5 bases. The CDR3 nucleotides are TGTGCCAGCAGTTCGACAGGGTTGGAGACCCAGTACTTC. It translates to CASSSTGLETQYF.

CDR3 nucleotide sequence: TGTGCCAGCAGCGTAAGGCCCGGGAGTCCGGATCCTTTCTTT. This gives the protein CASSVRPGSPDPFF. The chain carries TRBV9 and TRBJ1-1; D is uncertain. The CDR3 is made up of 14 amino acids. Germline V lookup: CDR1 SGDLS, CDR2 YYNGEE. The ends were cut back, 1 base at V and 12 bases at J, with 19 bases in the middle.

The rearrangement links TRBV12-3 or TRBV12-4 to TRBJ1-2; D gene unclear. V dropped 3 bases and J dropped 5 bases, with 7 bases sitting between them. CDR3 length: 12 residues. CDR3: CASSFGGYGYTF. DNA for the CDR3: TGTGCCAGCAGTTTTGGCGGATATGGCTACACCTTC.

The chain combines TRBV3-1 (or the pseudogene TRBV3-2) with TRBJ2-7; maybe TRBD2 (5 bases). Germline CDR1 reads LGHDT; CDR2 reads YNNKEL (reference sequence). Trimming removed 2 bases from V and 3 bases from J, with 14 bases in between. The CDR3 extends over 15 amino acids. CDR3 DNA sequence: TGTGCCAGCAGCCAATATCCGGGGTATGGCTACGAGCAGTACTTC. Its protein product is CASSQYPGYGYEQYF.

The V gene is TRBV29-1, the J gene TRBJ1-1, with D perhaps matching TRBD1 (6 bases). Germline CDR1 is SQVTM and CDR2 is ANQGSEA. V was cut by 7 bases and J by 5 bases, with 17 bases left in between. The length of the CDR3 is 13 residues. CDR3 sequence: CSAHTGSRTEAFF. The CDR3 bases are TGCAGCGCCCATACAGGGTCTAGGACTGAAGCTTTCTTT.